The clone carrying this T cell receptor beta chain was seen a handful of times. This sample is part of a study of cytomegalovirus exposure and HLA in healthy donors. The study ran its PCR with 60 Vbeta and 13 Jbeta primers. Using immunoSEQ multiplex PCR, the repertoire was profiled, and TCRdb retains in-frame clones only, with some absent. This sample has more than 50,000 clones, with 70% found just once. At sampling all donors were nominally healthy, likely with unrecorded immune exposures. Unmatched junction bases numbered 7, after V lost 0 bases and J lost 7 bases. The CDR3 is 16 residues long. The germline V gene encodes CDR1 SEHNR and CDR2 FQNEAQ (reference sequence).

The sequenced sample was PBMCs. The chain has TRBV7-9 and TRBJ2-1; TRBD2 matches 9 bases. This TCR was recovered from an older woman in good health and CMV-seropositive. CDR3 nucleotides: TGTGCCAGCAGCTTAGCCTCTAGCGGGGAAACAAATGAGCAGTTCTTC. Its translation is CASSLASSGETNEQFF.